These 15 T cell receptor beta chains came from one sample sequenced in a study of blood T cell repertoires in COVID-19. Assay: immunoSEQ multiplex PCR; the TCRdb copy retains only in-frame clones and omits some. The sample yields approximately 290,000 clones, 75% to 90% seen once. Material for sequencing was peripheral blood. These receptors all stem from a man aged 30 to 39 with acute or convalescent COVID-19.

This chain joins TRBV2 and TRBJ2-1, with a weak D call TRBD2 (5 bases). The CDR3 consists of 16 residues. Germline CDR1 is SNHLY and CDR2 is FYNNEI. V lost 4 bases to trimming and J lost 0 bases, with 13 bases between them. The CDR3 region is CASSVRTFSSYNEQFF. The CDR3 nucleotides read TGTGCCAGCAGTGTTAGGACTTTTAGCTCCTACAATGAGCAGTTCTTC.

The chain links TRBV18 to TRBJ2-7; 7 bases agree with TRBD2. J was trimmed by 4 bases and V by 2 bases; bases with no gene match: 14. Per the germline V gene, CDR1 is KGHSH and CDR2 is LQKENI. The CDR3 consists of 17 residues. The CDR3 coding sequence is TGTGCCAGCTCACCATTGCGACTTCTAGCGGAAGGATACGAGCAGTACTTC. Translating it yields CASSPLRLLAEGYEQYF. Together with reference TRBV18 and TRBJ2-7, the CDR3 gives the full variable domain: NAGVMQNPRHLVRRRGQEARLRCSPMKGHSHVYWYRQLPEEGLKFMVYLQKENIIDESGMPKERFSAEFPKEGPSILRIQQVVRGDSAAYFCASSPLRLLAEGYEQYFGPGTRLTVT.

The chain recombines TRBV28 with TRBJ2-6; unclear D gene. This CDR3 is built from 13 residues. CDR1 is MDHEN and CDR2 is SYDVKM in the germline V gene. The V and J ends lost 6 bases and 0 bases respectively, with 3 bases between them. CDR3 amino acids: CASRLSGANVLTF. CDR3 sequence (DNA): TGTGCCAGCAGACTCTCTGGGGCCAACGTCCTGACTTTC.

V is TRBV7-9 and J is TRBJ2-5, with 10 positions matching TRBD2. Germline V gives CDR1 SEHNR, CDR2 FQNEAQ (reference sequence). This CDR3 contains 19 residues. J was trimmed by 1 base and V by 6 bases; bases with no gene match: 17. The CDR3 protein is CASRHGLAAPLARQETQYF. CDR3 nucleotide sequence: TGTGCCAGCAGACACGGACTAGCGGCTCCCCTGGCCCGCCAAGAGACCCAGTACTTC.

CDR3 region: CASSPAATFGYTF. CDR3 sequence (DNA): TGTGCCAGCTCCCCCGCAGCGACCTTTGGCTACACCTTC. The genes are TRBV18 and TRBJ1-2; no clear D. The germline gives CDR1 KGHSH, CDR2 LQKENI. Trimming pared 6 bases from V and 7 bases from J, leaving 15 bases between. CDR3 length equals 13 residues.

This sequence joins TRBV3-1 (or the pseudogene TRBV3-2) and TRBJ2-5; the match to TRBD2 covers 8 bases. From germline, CDR1 is LGHDT and CDR2 YNNKEL (reference sequence). The CDR3 loop spans 16 amino acids. J gave up 5 bases and V 7 bases, and 15 bases lay outside the gene matches. The CDR3: CASTSGRVLFGETQYF. The CDR3 nucleotides read TGTGCCAGCACTTCCGGGAGGGTTTTATTCGGGGAGACCCAGTACTTC.

The chain carries TRBV3-1 (or the pseudogene TRBV3-2) and TRBJ1-1, with D possibly being TRBD1 (6 bases). This CDR3 region has 13 residues. Germline loops: CDR1 LGHDT, CDR2 YNNKEL (reference sequence). V dropped 5 bases and J dropped 9 bases, with 16 bases sitting between them. The DNA for the CDR3 is TGTGCCAGCAGCACCCGGGGTTGGGGGCAAGCTTTCTTT. This encodes CASSTRGWGQAFF.

The chain combines TRBV3-1 (or the pseudogene TRBV3-2) with TRBJ1-5; D is perhaps TRBD1 (5 bases). V was pared by 1 base and J by 5 bases, with 9 bases between. Germline V gene sequence: CDR1 LGHDT, CDR2 YNNKEL (reference sequence). This CDR3 comprises 14 residues. The CDR3 reads CASSQGQRYQPQHF. The CDR3 coding sequence is TGTGCCAGCAGCCAAGGACAGAGATATCAGCCCCAGCATTTT.

The chain has TRBV5-1 and TRBJ2-7, with D perhaps matching TRBD2 (5 bases). Germline V lookup: CDR1 SGHRS, CDR2 YFSETQ. The V and J ends lost 0 bases and 5 bases respectively, with 15 bases between them. The CDR3 sequence is 15 residues long. The chain's CDR3 is CASSLDRGNVDEQYF. Written as DNA, the CDR3 is TGCGCCAGCAGCTTGGATCGGGGAAACGTGGACGAGCAGTACTTC.

The chain employs TRBV11-3 and TRBJ1-1; tentative D call: TRBD1 (5 bases). Germline V gene sequence: CDR1 SGHNT, CDR2 YENEEA. The CDR3 runs 14 residues. V was clipped by 1 base and J by 4 bases, with 10 bases between them. The chain's CDR3 is CASSLGLGATEAFF. CDR3 sequence (DNA): TGTGCCAGCAGCTTAGGTTTAGGGGCCACTGAAGCTTTCTTT.

V is TRBV19 and J is TRBJ1-5; no firm D call. Germline V gene lookup returns CDR1 LNHDA and CDR2 SQIVND (reference sequence). The V and J ends lost 4 bases and 2 bases respectively, with 18 bases between them. There are 17 residues in the CDR3. CDR3 DNA sequence: TGTGCCAGTAGTACTTATACGGGGTCAAGGGGCAATCAGCCCCAGCATTTT. Its translation: CASSTYTGSRGNQPQHF.

The V call is TRBV5-4, the J call TRBJ1-6; perhaps TRBD1 as D (5 bases). The germline V gene has CDR1 SGHNT and CDR2 YYREEE (reference sequence). V lost 1 base and J lost 2, with 19 bases in between. The CDR3 length is 19 residues. The CDR3 loop reads CASSLRRQGGWTYNSPLHF. CDR3 in DNA: TGTGCCAGCAGCTTGAGGCGTCAGGGAGGGTGGACCTATAATTCACCCCTCCACTTT.

This rearrangement joins TRBV5-1 to TRBJ2-3; D remains ambiguous. V was clipped by 4 bases and J by 2 bases, with 14 bases between them. The CDR3 consists of 15 residues. Germline values: CDR1 SGHRS, CDR2 YFSETQ. The CDR3 DNA is TGCGCCAGCAGCACAGACGGTTATTTCACAGATACGCAGTATTTT. Translated: CASSTDGYFTDTQYF.

The chain is built from TRBV6-5 and TRBJ2-7; maybe TRBD1 (5 bases). Germline CDR1 MNHEY, CDR2 SVGAGI. The CDR3 loop spans 15 amino acids. V lost 2 bases, J lost 2 bases, and 13 bases lay in between. The CDR3 DNA is TGTGCCAGCAGTTACGGACACGGTGACACCTACGAGCAGTACTTC. Translating gives CASSYGHGDTYEQYF.

The chain carries TRBV6-5 and TRBJ1-6, with D possibly being TRBD1 (6 bases). CDR1 is MNHEY and CDR2 is SVGAGI in the germline V gene. Deletions cut 6 bases from V and 8 bases from J, with 17 bases between. This CDR3 is built from 15 residues. CDR3 sequence reads: CASRTEGGVDSPLHF. The CDR3 DNA sequence: TGTGCCAGCAGGACAGAGGGGGGGGTGGATTCACCCCTCCACTTT.